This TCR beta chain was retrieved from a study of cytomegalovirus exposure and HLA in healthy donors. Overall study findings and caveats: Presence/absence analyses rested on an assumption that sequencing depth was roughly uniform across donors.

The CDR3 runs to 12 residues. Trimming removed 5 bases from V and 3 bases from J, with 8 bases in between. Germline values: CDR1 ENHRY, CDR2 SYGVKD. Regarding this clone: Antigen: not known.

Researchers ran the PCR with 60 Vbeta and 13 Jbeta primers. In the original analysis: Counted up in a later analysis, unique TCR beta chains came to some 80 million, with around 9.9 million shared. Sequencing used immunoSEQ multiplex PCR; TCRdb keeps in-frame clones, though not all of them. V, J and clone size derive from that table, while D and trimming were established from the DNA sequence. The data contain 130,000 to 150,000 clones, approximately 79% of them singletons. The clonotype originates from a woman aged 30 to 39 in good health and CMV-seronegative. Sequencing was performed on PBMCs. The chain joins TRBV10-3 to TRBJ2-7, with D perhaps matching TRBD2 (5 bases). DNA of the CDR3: TGTGCCATCAGTAACGGGGACTACGAGCAGTACTTC. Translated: CAISNGDYEQYF.